This section outlines one T cell receptor (beta chain) sequence together with its context. The antigen is unknown. Genomic DNA (from each subset) was split evenly across several immunoSEQ plates. The protocol was immunoSEQ multiplex PCR, while the TCRdb copy is restricted to in-frame clones and leaves out a portion. The sample lists about 2,500,000 clones; 90% to 95% were seen once. These data belong to a study of shared clonotypes between healthy human individuals. Whole-study findings and limits: Clonotype sharing across several donors was observed for around 4.5% of naive CD4 clonotypes.

V dropped 1 base and J dropped 6 bases, with 8 bases sitting between them. The CDR3 sequence is 13 residues long. Germline V gene data show CDR1 as SGHDT and CDR2 as YYEEEE. The source material was naive CD4+ T cells sorted from blood. The subset: CD45RA+ positively selected. The clonotype was recovered from a man younger than 35 in good health. The J gene is TRBJ1-5, the V gene TRBV5-6; perhaps TRBD1 as D (5 bases). CDR3 in amino acids: CASSLSGTQPQHF. The CDR3 region has the DNA TGTGCCAGCAGCTTGTCCGGGACTCAGCCCCAGCATTTT. Full variable domain (remainder filled in from reference TRBV5-6 and TRBJ1-5): DAGVTQSPTHLIKTRGQQVTLRCSPKSGHDTVSWYQQALGQGPQFIFQYYEEEERQRGNFPDRFSGHQFPNYSSELNVNALLLGDSALYLCASSLSGTQPQHFGDGTRLSIL.